The clone carrying this T cell receptor (beta chain) was seen many times. The antigen is not known. Trimming removed 7 bases from V and 3 bases from J; junction bases left unmatched: 6. CDR3 length equals 14 residues. Germline lookup yields CDR1 LNHDA and CDR2 SQIVND (reference sequence). The data were taken from a study of T cells in Graves' hyperthyroidism and ophthalmopathy. Background on the study: Peripheral blood sampling occurred at initial diagnosis, before any treatment.

Study-wide points: Researchers found most expanded thyroid clonotypes above 0.001 in blood as well.

TCR beta CDR3 sequences were amplified from RNA transcripts. Primed by the HTBI set, a first-round RT-PCR was run on the TCR CDR3. TCRdb fed the multiplex PCR reads into MiXCR, producing one record per CDR3 protein. The sample carries approximately 610,000 distinct CDR3 sequences, about 14% recorded once. Researchers barred patients who had uncontrolled infection, other autoimmune disease, pregnancy or lactation. Sequencing used blood. The receptor was isolated from a woman between 35 and 50 years old with Graves' ophthalmopathy. The chain links TRBV19 to TRBJ2-5; TRBD1 aligns across 9 bases. The CDR3 nucleotides are TGTGCCAGTAACCAACAGGGGGCGAAAGAGACCCAGTACTTC. Amino acids: CASNQQGAKETQYF.